Below, one TCR beta chain is given with its context. The antigen remains unidentified. One entry per CDR3 protein, called by TCRdb with MiXCR from the reads. The table includes 450,000 to 600,000 distinct CDR3 sequences, under 45% detected once. These data originate in a study of T cell repertoires in cytomegalovirus infection. Study-wide context: Both recently identified HLA-C-restricted and well-studied HLA-B-restricted CMV epitopes were used in the study.

Points from the study as a whole: Adding up the frequency of public TCR beta families identified people who carried CMV plus the relevant HLA. HLA-C-restricted CMV-specific TCR beta clonotypes prevailed in the ex vivo response.

The sequence was obtained from a human donor in good health (CMV status not recorded). Some clones in this sample may be carry-over from other donors' samples. Specimen: cultured PBMCs, collected from culture after CMV antigen stimulation.

DNA of the CDR3: TGTGCCAGCCGGCCCCAAGCCTTTTCACCCCTCCACTTT. It codes for CASRPQAFSPLHF. This chain uses TRBV28 with TRBJ1-6; D call uncertain. This CDR3 is 13 amino acids long. Germline V CDR1 and CDR2: MDHEN, SYDVKM. V was shortened by 8 bases and J by 9 bases, with 14 bases between the two germline ends.